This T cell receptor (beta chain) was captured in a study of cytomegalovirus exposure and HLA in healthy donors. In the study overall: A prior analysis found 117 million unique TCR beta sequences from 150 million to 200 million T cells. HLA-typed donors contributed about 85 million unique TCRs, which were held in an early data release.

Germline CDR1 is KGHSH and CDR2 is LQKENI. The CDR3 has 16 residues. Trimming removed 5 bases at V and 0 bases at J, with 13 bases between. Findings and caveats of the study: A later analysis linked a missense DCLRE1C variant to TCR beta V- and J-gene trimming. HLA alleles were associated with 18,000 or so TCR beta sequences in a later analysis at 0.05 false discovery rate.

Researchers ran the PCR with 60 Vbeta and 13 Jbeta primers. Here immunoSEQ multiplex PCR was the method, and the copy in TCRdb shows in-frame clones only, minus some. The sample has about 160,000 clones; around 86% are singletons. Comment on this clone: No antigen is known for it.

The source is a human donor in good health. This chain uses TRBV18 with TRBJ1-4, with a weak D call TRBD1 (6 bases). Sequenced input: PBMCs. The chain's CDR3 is CASSTRQGSTNEKLFF. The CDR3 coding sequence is TGTGCCAGCTCAACTCGCCAGGGGTCAACTAATGAAAAACTGTTTTTT.